This T cell receptor beta chain was sequenced during a study of pediatric ulcerative colitis (dated by TCRdb to the late 2010s). Regarding the research as a whole: Of the ulcerative colitis patients, over 5 had pancolitis and two had left-sided colitis, and histology in every patient was consistent with ulcerative colitis. Nine or ten newly diagnosed, treatment-naive pediatric ulcerative colitis patients and four non-IBD control children each provided paired blood and rectal samples. The Pediatric Ulcerative Colitis Activity Index classified a couple of patients as having mild disease, several as having moderate disease and three as having acute severe colitis.

Using the immunoSEQ TRB Survey service, rearranged CDR3 beta regions were amplified from genomic DNA with multiplex V and J primers. To keep depth equal across samples, survey-level sequencing depth of up to 500,000 reads per sample was applied. Libraries were purified and pooled, and sequencing was performed on Illumina technology. On the authors' methods: immunoSEQ online tools were used for productive clonality, sample overlap, pairwise scatters, CDR3 beta length, V/D/J gene usage and productiveness. Calculated diversity was defined as the number of unique rearrangements divided by total templates, multiplied by 100, and Shannon and Simpson indices were computed as well. Principal component analysis used the R prcomp function and ggbiplot package on Z-score normalized data. Morisita's index was used to measure clonal overlap between blood and rectum within each subject. TCRdb took this table from immuneACCESS and kept in-frame rearrangements with V and J called. Such tables lack part of the clones; where checked against another copy, unresolved V genes explain under half of the gap, and the rest is unexplained. The V and J calls and the clone size are those of that table, but D and trimming were determined from the DNA. The sample contains approximately 60,000 clones, 80% to 90% of them found a single time. Approximately 3.5% of the sample rests with the top ten.

As for this clone: This receptor's antigen is unknown. Per-nucleotide qualities are absent, and no much larger clonotype sits a single base away.

Before the diagnostic colonoscopy, none of the ulcerative colitis patients had been given any immunosuppressive medication. Blood was sampled at the time of the colonoscopy. The Wizard kit (Promega) was used to extract genomic DNA from blood and intestinal samples. V and J lose 6 bases and 2 bases, and a span of 8 bases separates them. For CDR1 and CDR2, the germline V gene (reference sequence) lists SEHNR and FQNEAQ. From cysteine to phenylalanine, the CDR3 is 13 amino acids long. Solely the CDR3 DNA is kept, with 39 bases framed from the first base. The full study reports these points: Features of the rectal repertoire distinguished controls, mild-moderate colitis patients and acute severe colitis patients, and in acute severe colitis, rectal diversity was reduced because of clonal expansions. For technical reasons, substantially fewer templates were yielded by the blood samples of two patients, and these blood samples were excluded from blood-rectal overlap analysis. The healthy control group was small, consisting of only a few individuals. Because the repertoires came from total lymphocyte DNA, rare subsets such as regulatory T cells may have patterns that are not reflected. A couple of rectal CDR3 clonotypes turned up in every ulcerative colitis patient but in none of the controls. Significantly higher autologous blood-rectal clonal overlap was found in ulcerative colitis patients than in controls, which suggested increased T cell trafficking to inflamed tissue.

The chain joins TRBV7-9 to TRBJ1-3, and the D gene may be TRBD1, 5 bases matching. This sequence originates from a boy aged 5 to 17 with severe ulcerative colitis. Specimen: blood. The CDR3 corresponds to CASRAGTGNTIYF. DNA sequence: TGTGCCAGCAGGGCAGGGACTGGAAACACCATATATTTT.